Below, 8 T cell receptor beta chains from the same sample are listed, as sequenced in a study of Graves' ophthalmopathy and Graves' hyperthyroidism. Using RNA transcripts, the TCR beta CDR3 regions were amplified. RT-PCR was first run with HTBI primers, then multiplex PCR in a second round. TCRdb re-called the multiplex PCR reads through MiXCR, storing one row per CDR3 protein. Of 200,000 to 250,000 distinct CDR3 sequences listed, about a fifth are singletons. The source material was peripheral blood. These receptors came from a woman aged 50 to 65 with Graves' ophthalmopathy.

This clonotype appeared many times. The CDR3 reads CASSLSPFYEQYF. CDR3 in DNA: TGCGCCAGCAGCTTAAGTCCCTTCTACGAGCAGTACTTC. The V gene is TRBV5-1, the J gene TRBJ2-7; D is ambiguous. The CDR3 totals 13 residues. V lost 2 bases to trimming and J lost 3 bases, with 9 bases between them. CDR1 and CDR2 from the germline V gene are SGHRS and YFSETQ.

This clonotype was seen repeatedly, ten times or more. The chain carries TRBV29-1 and TRBJ2-5; a weak D match, TRBD2 (6 bases). The CDR3 consists of 13 residues. Germline V gene lookup returns CDR1 SQVTM and CDR2 ANQGSEA. V lost 3 bases to trimming and J lost 5 bases, with 13 bases between them. The CDR3 sequence: CSVDLRDYETQYF. The CDR3 nucleotides are TGCAGCGTTGATTTGCGGGATTACGAGACCCAGTACTTC.

In this sample, this clonotype turned up many times. The chain has TRBV7-2 and TRBJ2-2; possibly TRBD2 for D (5 bases). The V gene's germline CDR1 is SGHTA and CDR2 FQGNSA. Trimming took 3 bases from V and 4 from J, leaving 9 bases between them. The CDR3 runs 14 residues. CDR3 protein: CASSFETTTGELFF. In nucleotides, the CDR3 is TGTGCCAGCAGCTTCGAGACTACCACCGGGGAGCTGTTTTTT.

The rearrangement joins TRBV20-1 to TRBJ2-3; unclear D gene. V was pared by 1 base and J by 6 bases, with 5 bases between. The CDR3 length is 11 residues. Germline values: CDR1 DFQATT, CDR2 SNEGSKA (reference sequence). CDR3 protein: CSARGQDTQYF. The CDR3 DNA reads TGCAGTGCTAGAGGGCAGGATACGCAGTATTTT.

Many counts were recorded for this clonotype. V gene TRBV11-1 combines with J gene TRBJ2-5; D is unresolved. V lost 0 bases and J 3 bases, leaving 5 bases between the germline ends. This CDR3 region has 13 residues. The V gene's germline CDR1 is SGHAT and CDR2 FQDESV (reference sequence). The CDR3: CASSLASKETQYF. For the CDR3, the DNA is TGTGCCAGCAGCTTAGCCAGCAAAGAGACCCAGTACTTC.

This clonotype was counted only a few times. This sequence joins TRBV5-1 and TRBJ2-7; D is ambiguous. Trimming pared 0 bases from V and 3 bases from J, leaving 10 bases between. The CDR3 sequence is 14 residues long. Per germline, CDR1 SGHRS and CDR2 YFSETQ. In nucleotides, the CDR3 is TGCGCCAGCAGCTTGGTTGCTGGATACTACGAGCAGTACTTC. Protein product: CASSLVAGYYEQYF.

This clonotype showed up many times. The J gene is TRBJ1-1, the V gene TRBV28, with TRBD1 identical over 9 bases. Germline CDR1 MDHEN, CDR2 SYDVKM. The CDR3 extends over 15 amino acids. Trimming cost V 3 bases and J 4 bases; bases outside gene matches: 6. CDR3 coding DNA: TGTGCCAGCAGTTTCCCCGGGACAGGGATCACTGAAGCTTTCTTT. It is translated as CASSFPGTGITEAFF.

The rearrangement uses TRBV20-1 and TRBJ2-2; D remains ambiguous. V lost 4 bases and J 2 bases, leaving 5 bases between the germline ends. The CDR3 contains 12 residues. Germline lookup yields CDR1 DFQATT and CDR2 SNEGSKA (reference sequence). The CDR3 DNA reads as TGCAGTGCTACCCCCAACACCGGGGAGCTGTTTTTT. Its protein is CSATPNTGELFF.